This record looks at one T cell receptor (beta chain) sequence and its context. This CDR3 region has 11 residues. V was shortened by 0 bases and J by 9 bases, with 5 bases between the two germline ends. Per germline, CDR1 SGHNT and CDR2 YYREEE (reference sequence). The data derive from a study of T cells after yellow fever vaccination. Background on the study: With SMART-Seq v4 Ultra Low Input, the fractions containing low cell numbers were prepared.

TCRdb processed the 5' RACE reads anew with MiXCR; each CDR3 protein has one entry. The sample yields 250,000 or so distinct CDR3 sequences, 6.9% seen once. The sequence was collected from a man aged 25-45 years who received the YFV17D yellow fever vaccine. The chain carries TRBV5-4 and TRBJ2-3; D is possibly TRBD2 (5 bases). Source: CD4+ T cells sorted from PBMCs, taken 15 days after the yellow fever booster vaccination. Here the CDR3 DNA reads TGTGCCAGCAGCTTGGAGCGGACGCAGTATTTT. It is translated as CASSLERTQYF. Based on the CDR3 plus reference TRBV5-4 and TRBJ2-3, the full variable domain is ETGVTQSPTHLIKTRGQQVTLRCSSQSGHNTVSWYQQALGQGPQFIFQYYREEENGRGNFPPRFSGLQFPNYSSELNVNALELDDSALYLCASSLERTQYFGPGTRLTVL.